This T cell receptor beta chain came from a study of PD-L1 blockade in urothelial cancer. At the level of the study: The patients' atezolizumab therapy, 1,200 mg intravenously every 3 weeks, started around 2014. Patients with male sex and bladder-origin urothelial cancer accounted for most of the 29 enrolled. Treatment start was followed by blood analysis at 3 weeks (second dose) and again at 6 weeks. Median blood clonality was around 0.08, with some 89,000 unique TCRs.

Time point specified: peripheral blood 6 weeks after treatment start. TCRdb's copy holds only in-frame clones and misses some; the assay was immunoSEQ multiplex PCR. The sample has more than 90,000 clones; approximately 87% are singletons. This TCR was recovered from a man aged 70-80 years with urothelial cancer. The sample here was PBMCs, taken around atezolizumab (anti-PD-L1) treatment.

DNA of the CDR3: TGTGCCAGCAGCTTAGCGGGTAGAGGGTACAATGAGCAGTTCTTC. It specifies CASSLAGRGYNEQFF. This chain uses TRBV7-3 with TRBJ2-1, with a possible D match to TRBD2 (5 bases). Trimming shortened V by 2 bases and J by 4 bases, and 12 bases separated the two germline ends. The CDR3 covers 15 residues. Germline loops: CDR1 SGHTA, CDR2 FQGTGA.